These 15 T cell receptor beta chains share one sample of origin, sequenced in a study of blood T cell repertoires in COVID-19. Sequenced by immunoSEQ multiplex PCR; TCRdb stores in-frame clones only, minus some. The sample has roughly 86,000 clones, approximately 84% seen once. Sequencing was performed on peripheral blood. These receptors were obtained from a man in his 60s with acute or convalescent COVID-19.

V gene TRBV9 combines with J gene TRBJ2-7; 8 nucleotides align to TRBD2. The V and J ends lost 0 bases and 1 base, in that order; junction bases with no gene match: 3. The CDR3 has 15 amino acids. Germline CDR1 and CDR2: SGDLS and YYNGEE. CDR3 bases: TGTGCCAGCAGCGTAGCGGCGGGGGGTTCCTACGAGCAGTACTTC. It codes for CASSVAAGGSYEQYF.

V usage is TRBV19 and J usage is TRBJ1-2; 8 bases agree with TRBD1. The CDR3 contains 13 residues. Losses at the gene ends were 10 bases for V and 7 bases for J; bases not matched to a gene: 11. Germline V lookup: CDR1 LNHDA, CDR2 SQIVND (reference sequence). The CDR3 DNA follows: TGTGCCACCCATAGGCAGGGGGCATCTGGCTACACCTTC. Its translation: CATHRQGASGYTF.

This clone was observed a handful of times. The chain joins TRBV7-9 to TRBJ1-1; no definite D call. The CDR3 length is 14 residues. V was trimmed by 1 base and J by 3 bases, leaving 9 bases between them. Germline assignment: CDR1 SEHNR and CDR2 FQNEAQ (reference sequence). CDR3 DNA: TGTGCCAGCAGCTTAGGACGGGAGGACACTGAAGCTTTCTTT. It codes for CASSLGREDTEAFF.

The chain carries TRBV7-6 and TRBJ1-6; 7 bases line up with TRBD1. The CDR3 totals 15 residues. Per the germline V gene, CDR1 is SGHVS and CDR2 is FNYEAQ. With 0 bases clipped from V and 8 bases from J, the junction kept 4 bases outside the gene matches. In nucleotides, the CDR3 is TGTGCCAGCAGCTTAGCGATCCAGGGGGATTCACCCCTCCACTTT. This codes for CASSLAIQGDSPLHF.

The chain employs TRBV5-6 and TRBJ2-5, with 9 bases that match TRBD1. Germline CDR1 reads SGHDT; CDR2 reads YYEEEE. This CDR3 region has 16 residues. The junction had 3 bases not matched to a gene; V was cut back by 0 bases and J by 0 bases. CDR3 nucleotides: TGTGCCAGCAGCTTGGGGAACAGGGGGCACCAAGAGACCCAGTACTTC. The encoded protein is CASSLGNRGHQETQYF.

This clone was counted once. This sequence joins TRBV5-1 and TRBJ2-5, with TRBD1 matching 7 bases. The CDR3 contains 14 residues. Trimming took 3 bases from V and 1 from J; bases not matched to a gene: 3. The germline V gene encodes CDR1 SGHRS and CDR2 YFSETQ. CDR3 residues: CASSSGQAQETQYF. The CDR3, as DNA: TGCGCCAGCAGCTCCGGACAGGCCCAAGAGACCCAGTACTTC.

The rearrangement links TRBV6-5 to TRBJ1-5; D is uncertain. Trimming took off 7 bases at V and 1 base at J, with 14 bases between the two ends. The germline gives CDR1 MNHEY, CDR2 SVGAGI. The CDR3 length is 15 residues. In nucleotides, the CDR3 is TGTGCCAGCAATAGGAGGTTAGCAAGCAATCAGCCCCAGCATTTT. This encodes CASNRRLASNQPQHF.

The chain carries TRBV7-9 and TRBJ1-2; 8 bases line up with TRBD1. V shed 4 bases and J 8 bases; nucleotides not matched to a gene: 12. The CDR3 runs 15 residues. CDR1 is SEHNR and CDR2 is FQNEAQ in the germline V gene (reference sequence). CDR3 amino acids: CASSSGQGESSGYTF. CDR3 in DNA: TGTGCCAGCAGCTCAGGACAGGGAGAATCTTCCGGCTACACCTTC.

About this clone itself: At one boundary the junction diverges from the germline segment, which might be a read error. The rearrangement joins TRBV24-1 to TRBJ2-1, with no clear D. Germline V lookup: CDR1 KGHDR, CDR2 SFDVKD. The CDR3 totals 11 residues. CDR3 nucleotides: TGTGCCACCAGTGATTACAGTGAGCAGTTCTTC. Residues: CATSDYSEQFF.

This clone appeared a single time. The CDR3 nucleotides are TGTGCCAGCAGTTCCGCAGGGCAAGGACTAGTGGCGTACGAGCAGTACTTC. Translation gives CASSSAGQGLVAYEQYF. This rearrangement joins TRBV27 to TRBJ2-7; 7 bases match TRBD2. Germline V lookup: CDR1 MNHEY, CDR2 SMNVEV (reference sequence). V lost 4 bases, J lost 4 bases, and 16 bases stayed unmatched. This CDR3 has 17 amino acids.

The rearrangement uses TRBV3-1 (or the pseudogene TRBV3-2) and TRBJ2-1; D is possibly TRBD1 (5 bases). Germline CDR1 reads LGHDT; CDR2 reads YNNKEL (reference sequence). This CDR3 spans 13 amino acids. V dropped 3 bases and J dropped 4 bases, with 7 bases sitting between them. CDR3 bases: TGTGCCAGCAGCCAGGCAGGGTACAATGAGCAGTTCTTC. The encoded protein is CASSQAGYNEQFF.

The chain is built from TRBV6-1 and TRBJ1-1; D ambiguous. V gave up 1 base and J gave up 1 base, with 7 bases separating them. CDR3 size: 14 residues. The V gene's germline CDR1 is MNHNS and CDR2 SASEGT. The CDR3 DNA follows: TGTGCCAGCAGTGAAGTATCAGAGAACACTGAAGCTTTCTTT. Amino acids: CASSEVSENTEAFF.

The CDR3 sequence is CASSRGNTIYF. The CDR3 bases are TGTGCCAGCAGTCGGGGAAACACCATATATTTT. The chain combines TRBV3-1 (or the pseudogene TRBV3-2) with TRBJ1-3; D uncertain. CDR1 and CDR2 from the germline V gene are LGHDT and YNNKEL (reference sequence). The CDR3 extends over 11 amino acids. Trimming removed 6 bases from V and 4 bases from J, with 4 bases in between.

The chain couples TRBV7-9 to TRBJ2-7; TRBD2 matches 7 bases. The CDR3 runs 16 residues. The germline V gene encodes CDR1 SEHNR and CDR2 FQNEAQ (reference sequence). V lost 2 bases, J lost 1 base, and 8 bases stayed unmatched. The CDR3 DNA reads TGTGCCAGCAGCTTAAAGGGAACGGGGGGATCCTACGAGCAGTACTTC. It specifies CASSLKGTGGSYEQYF.

This chain uses TRBV28 with TRBJ1-6; 7 bases map to TRBD1. The V and J ends lost 5 bases and 8 bases, in that order; junction bases with no gene match: 12. Germline-derived CDR1 and CDR2 are MDHEN and SYDVKM. The CDR3 has 16 amino acids. CDR3 amino acids: CASSPSGGYTDSPLHF. In nucleotides, the CDR3 is TGTGCCAGCAGTCCGTCAGGGGGGTATACGGATTCACCCCTCCACTTT.